The 23 T cell receptor beta chains presented below share a single source sample, sequenced in a study of blood T cell repertoires in COVID-19. The repertoire was sequenced with immunoSEQ multiplex PCR; TCRdb's copy has only in-frame clones and lacks some. Among about 64,000 clones, 85% to 90% were seen once, and the ten largest hold more than 2.5%. Sequencing was performed on peripheral blood. The receptors originated from a man aged 45 to 65 with active COVID-19.

The gene calls are TRBV27 and TRBJ2-1; 9 bases match TRBD1. The V segment lost 8 bases and the J segment 5 bases; nucleotides outside the gene matches: 7. CDR1 is MNHEY, CDR2 SMNVEV, per germline (reference sequence). This CDR3 has 14 amino acids. The CDR3: CASVRDRVNNEQFF. The CDR3, as DNA: TGTGCCAGCGTCCGGGACAGGGTGAACAATGAGCAGTTCTTC.

This chain joins TRBV18 and TRBJ2-5; 9 bases are shared with TRBD1. CDR1 and CDR2 (germline): KGHSH, LQKENI. There are 15 residues in the CDR3. V lost 6 bases to trimming and J lost 1 base; unmatched junction nucleotides: 6. The CDR3 bases are TGTGCCAGCTCCCCGAGACAGGGGGTCCAAGAGACCCAGTACTTC. Amino acid sequence: CASSPRQGVQETQYF.

The V gene is TRBV5-4, the J gene TRBJ2-4; 9 bases line up with TRBD2. After removal of 2 bases from V and 6 bases from J, the junction contained 6 bases not matched to a gene. CDR1 and CDR2 (germline): SGHNT, YYREEE (reference sequence). CDR3 length equals 15 residues. The CDR3 loop is CASSLDSGGPNIQYF. The CDR3 DNA reads as TGTGCCAGCAGCTTAGACAGCGGGGGGCCAAACATTCAGTACTTC.

This chain uses TRBV6-6 with TRBJ2-4; 14 nucleotides match TRBD2. The V and J ends lost 5 bases and 6 bases, in that order; junction bases with no gene match: 12. Germline V gene lookup returns CDR1 MNHNY and CDR2 SVGAGI (reference sequence). The CDR3 extends over 18 amino acids. Written as DNA, the CDR3 is TGTGCCAGCAGTCATGAGACTAGCGGGGGGGGAAGACGAAACATTCAGTACTTC. It yields the protein CASSHETSGGGRRNIQYF.

The chain carries TRBV2 and TRBJ1-6, with 7 bases aligning to TRBD1. V was pared by 8 bases and J by 6 bases, with 10 bases of the junction left unmatched. The CDR3 covers 15 residues. CDR1 and CDR2 (germline): SNHLY, FYNNEI. In DNA form, the CDR3 reads TGTGCCAGCGGACCCCAGGGGGTAGGTAATTCACCCCTCCACTTT. It encodes CASGPQGVGNSPLHF.

The chain is built from TRBV30 and TRBJ2-5; 11 bases are shared with TRBD1. V was clipped by 8 bases and J by 5 bases; unmatched bases: 13. This CDR3 has 15 residues. In germline, CDR1 is GTSNPN, CDR2 SVGIG (reference sequence). CDR3 DNA: TGTGCCCGTAGTGGGACAGGGGGAACATTGGAGACCCAGTACTTC. Residues: CARSGTGGTLETQYF.

This sequence joins TRBV27 and TRBJ2-7; 10 bases agree with TRBD2. The CDR3 has 16 amino acids. Germline values: CDR1 MNHEY, CDR2 SMNVEV (reference sequence). After removal of 4 bases from V and 2 bases from J, the junction contained 8 bases not matched to a gene. CDR3 region: CASSSHSGRTTYEQYF. CDR3 DNA: TGTGCCAGCAGTTCACATAGCGGGAGGACTACCTACGAGCAGTACTTC.

The chain links TRBV14 to TRBJ2-5, with 7 bases fitting TRBD2. The germline V gene has CDR1 SGHDN and CDR2 FVKESK. This CDR3 is 16 amino acids long. V shed 5 bases and J 2 bases; nucleotides not matched to a gene: 11. The CDR3, as DNA: TGTGCCAGCAGCTACCTGGGGGGGTACGGGCAAGAGACCCAGTACTTC. Encoded protein: CASSYLGGYGQETQYF.

The chain employs TRBV6-5 and TRBJ1-6; 7 bases map to TRBD1. Germline V lookup: CDR1 MNHEY, CDR2 SVGAGI. The V gene end was trimmed by 5 bases and the J gene end by 5 bases; junction bases not matched to a gene: 3. CDR3 length: 14 residues. The CDR3: CASSMGQNNSPLHF. CDR3 DNA sequence: TGTGCCAGCAGTATGGGACAGAATAATTCACCCCTCCACTTT.

This chain links TRBV18 with TRBJ1-3; D gene uncertain. The V end was cut by 2 bases, the J end by 0 bases, with 14 bases between. This CDR3 comprises 17 residues. The V gene's germline CDR1 is KGHSH and CDR2 LQKENI. The CDR3 here is CASSPSREGFSGNTIYF. The CDR3 nucleotides read TGTGCCAGCTCACCATCAAGGGAGGGATTCTCTGGAAACACCATATATTTT.

The chain combines TRBV6-5 with TRBJ2-3, with 13 bases lining up with TRBD2. Per germline, CDR1 MNHEY and CDR2 SVGAGI. The V gene end was trimmed by 2 bases and the J gene end by 8 bases; junction bases not matched to a gene: 7. The CDR3 has 16 amino acids. Here the CDR3 DNA reads TGTGCCAGCAGTTACCCCACTAGCGGGGGGGCAAGTACGCAGTATTTT. Translating it yields CASSYPTSGGASTQYF.

The chain links TRBV5-6 to TRBJ1-2, with D tentatively TRBD1 (5 bases). Germline CDR1 reads SGHDT; CDR2 reads YYEEEE. Deletions cut 5 bases from V and 6 bases from J, with 17 bases between. This CDR3 region has 14 residues. The chain's CDR3 is CASRRAGEGNGYTF. The CDR3 nucleotides are TGTGCCAGCAGACGGGCGGGGGAAGGAAATGGCTACACCTTC.

V is TRBV5-1 and J is TRBJ1-3, with 9 nucleotides matching TRBD1. J was trimmed by 4 bases and V by 6 bases; bases with no gene match: 8. The CDR3 runs 15 residues. Germline-derived CDR1 and CDR2 are SGHRS and YFSETQ. This CDR3 is CASTRQGEPGNTIYF. DNA of the CDR3: TGCGCCAGCACTCGACAGGGGGAACCCGGAAACACCATATATTTT. The whole variable domain, remainder taken from reference TRBV5-1 and TRBJ1-3, is KAGVTQTPRYLIKTRGQQVTLSCSPISGHRSVSWYQQTPGQGLQFLFEYFSETQRNKGNFPGRFSGRQFSNSRSEMNVSTLELGDSALYLCASTRQGEPGNTIYFGEGSWLTVV.

The chain couples TRBV6-5 to TRBJ2-4; 9 bases match TRBD1. In germline, CDR1 is MNHEY, CDR2 SVGAGI. The J segment lost 5 bases and the V segment lost 6 bases, leaving 8 bases of the junction unmatched. The CDR3 is 15 residues long. CDR3 amino acids: CASRRTGGAENIQYF. In DNA form, the CDR3 reads TGTGCCAGCAGACGCACAGGGGGCGCAGAAAACATTCAGTACTTC.

V gene TRBV3-1 (or the pseudogene TRBV3-2) combines with J gene TRBJ2-2; 12 nucleotides agree with TRBD1. CDR1 is LGHDT and CDR2 is YNNKEL in the germline V gene (reference sequence). The length of the CDR3 is 17 residues. The trim removed 1 base at V and 3 bases at J, leaving 3 bases unmatched. The CDR3 sequence: CASSQGDRGPDTGELFF. The CDR3 nucleotides are TGTGCCAGCAGCCAAGGGGACAGGGGGCCCGACACCGGGGAGCTGTTTTTT.

The rearrangement uses TRBV6-4 and TRBJ2-3, with 8 bases that match TRBD1. Trimming took 0 bases from V and 4 from J; bases not matched to a gene: 0. Germline-derived CDR1 and CDR2 are MRHNA and SNTAGT. There are 14 residues in the CDR3. CDR3: CASSDSQGADTQYF. In DNA, the CDR3 is TGTGCCAGCAGTGACTCACAGGGGGCAGATACGCAGTATTTT.

The chain employs TRBV4-3 and TRBJ1-5, with TRBD1 identical over 7 bases. Germline V gene sequence: CDR1 LGHNA, CDR2 YSLEER. Trimming cost V 4 bases and J 5 bases; bases outside gene matches: 8. The CDR3 contains 15 residues. The CDR3 region has the DNA TGCGCCAGCAGCCTATGGGACAGCCCGGATCAGCCCCAGCATTTT. It yields the protein CASSLWDSPDQPQHF.

The chain is built from TRBV12-3 or TRBV12-4 and TRBJ2-7, with D perhaps matching TRBD2 (5 bases). Between the trimmed V and J ends, which lost 8 bases and 0 bases, there was a span of 11 bases. This CDR3 comprises 13 residues. CDR3 bases: TGTGCCAGCGGGTCGGGATACTCCTACGAGCAGTACTTC. Amino acids: CASGSGYSYEQYF.

This clone was observed once. The J gene is TRBJ2-7, the V gene TRBV7-2, with 10 positions matching TRBD2. The ends lost 2 bases at V and 0 bases at J; junction bases unmatched: 7. This CDR3 has 17 amino acids. Germline assignment: CDR1 SGHTA and CDR2 FQGNSA. The CDR3 region has the DNA TGTGCCAGCAGCTTACAGCTAGCGGGAGCCGGCTCCTACGAGCAGTACTTC. Translated: CASSLQLAGAGSYEQYF. Supplemented by reference TRBV7-2 and TRBJ2-7, the full variable domain reads GAGVSQSPSNKVTEKGKDVELRCDPISGHTALYWYRQSLGQGLEFLIYFQGNSAPDKSGLPSDRFSAERTGGSVSTLTIQRTQQEDSAVYLCASSLQLAGAGSYEQYFGPGTRLTVT.

The gene calls are TRBV6-5 and TRBJ2-7; D possibly corresponds to TRBD1 (6 bases). V was trimmed by 7 bases and J by 5 bases, leaving 21 bases between them. The length of the CDR3 is 15 residues. Germline V gives CDR1 MNHEY, CDR2 SVGAGI. The CDR3 DNA is TGTGCCAGCACCCCTACCCGGCAGGGGATCCACGAGCAGTACTTC. Its translation is CASTPTRQGIHEQYF.

The genes are TRBV7-2 and TRBJ2-5; D gene ambiguous. CDR3 length equals 14 residues. V shed 1 base and J shed 0 bases, with 6 bases lying between them. Per germline, CDR1 SGHTA and CDR2 FQGNSA. The CDR3 is CASSLEHNQETQYF. Written as DNA, the CDR3 is TGTGCCAGCAGCTTAGAACACAACCAAGAGACCCAGTACTTC. The full variable domain, in which reference TRBV7-2 and TRBJ2-5 provide the parts outside the CDR3, is GAGVSQSPSNKVTEKGKDVELRCDPISGHTALYWYRQSLGQGLEFLIYFQGNSAPDKSGLPSDRFSAERTGGSVSTLTIQRTQQEDSAVYLCASSLEHNQETQYFGPGTRLLVL.

This clone was counted a single time. The chain uses TRBV29-1 and TRBJ1-2; D perhaps matches TRBD1 (6 bases). CDR1 and CDR2 from the germline V gene are SQVTM and ANQGSEA. CDR3 size: 12 residues. The V end was cut by 3 bases, the J end by 8 bases, with 13 bases between. The CDR3 DNA is TGCAGCGTTGAGGGCAGGGGCGACGGCTACACCTTC. As protein: CSVEGRGDGYTF.

In DNA, the CDR3 is TGTGCCAGCAGCTTCGGACAGGGTAGCAATCAGCCCCAGCATTTT. It specifies CASSFGQGSNQPQHF. The chain carries TRBV5-5 and TRBJ1-5, with 8 bases fitting TRBD1. Germline values: CDR1 SGHKS, CDR2 YYEKEE (reference sequence). Trimming removed 2 bases from V and 0 bases from J; junction bases left unmatched: 1. The CDR3 extends over 15 amino acids.